This T cell receptor (beta chain) was sequenced during a study of early stage breast cancer tumors. Background on the study: About 80% of the 16 invasive tumors were ER+, PR+ and HER2-. Study-wide results and limits: Tumors had roughly 2.5-fold higher T cell density and higher clonality than adjacent normal breast tissue.

Germline V gene sequence: CDR1 SNHLY, CDR2 FYNNEI. V dropped 8 bases and J dropped 7; count of bases not matched to a gene: 9. This CDR3 has 13 residues. The table came from immunoSEQ multiplex PCR; TCRdb's copy has only in-frame clones and leaves some out. The data hold around 78,000 clones, with around 80% observed a single time. As regards this clone: The antigen is unknown.

The chain uses TRBV2 and TRBJ1-2, with 8 nucleotides matching TRBD1. The material sequenced was blood. The receptor's source is a person in their sixties or seventies with breast cancer. CDR3 bases: TGTGCCAGCTCTTCGGACAGGGTCCGTGGCTACACCTTC. It encodes CASSSDRVRGYTF.